This entry concerns a single T cell receptor (beta chain). Sequencing was performed with immunoSEQ multiplex PCR; in TCRdb, only in-frame clones are kept and a portion is missing. The sample has fewer than 1.8 million clones, approximately 98.5% seen once; the top ten hold roughly 0.36%. These data are taken from a study of shared clonotypes between healthy human individuals. The overall study: Each donor contributed plates that comprised three CD4 naive, three CD4 memory, two CD8 naive and one CD8 memory.

The CDR3 has 16 residues. Germline assignment: CDR1 SGHNT and CDR2 YYREEE (reference sequence). V lost 5 bases, J lost 8 bases, and 16 bases stayed unmatched. The V gene is TRBV5-4, the J gene TRBJ2-1, with 7 nucleotides matching TRBD1. The receptor was derived from a man under 40 in good health. What was sequenced was naive CD4+ T cells sorted from blood. The subset denotes: CD45RA+ positively selected. CDR3 in amino acids: CASRYARGMVQDEQFF. CDR3 nucleotides: TGTGCCAGCAGATACGCCAGGGGGATGGTGCAAGATGAGCAGTTCTTC.